A selection of T cell receptor beta chains follows, all from one sample in a study of blood T cell repertoires in COVID-19. Assay: immunoSEQ multiplex PCR; the TCRdb copy retains only in-frame clones and omits some. The table records fewer than 400,000 clones, around 80% of them present only once. The sequenced sample consisted of peripheral blood. The receptors come from a man under 40 with active or convalescent COVID-19. The CDR3 runs from the conserved cysteine through the conserved F or W. Each record gives: clone size, V gene, D gene, J gene, CDR3 DNA, CDR3 protein. A D gene is named only where the DNA matches it firmly. Rows give clone size only sometimes, using once, few, many, or a class for an expanded clone.

>-|TRBV4-3|TRBD2|TRBJ2-1
TGCGCCAGCAGCCCCGTTAGGCGGGGGAGCCACAATGAGCAGTTCTTC
CASSPVRRGSHNEQFF
>-|TRBV7-8|-|TRBJ1-1
TGTGCCAGCAGCCCCTTCACCGGGATGAACACTGAAGCTTTCTTT
CASSPFTGMNTEAFF
>-|TRBV19|-|TRBJ2-7
TGTGCCAGTAGTATAGCCAGGTGGGGGCGCGAGCAGTACTTC
CASSIARWGREQYF
>-|TRBV5-6|-|TRBJ1-2
TGTGCCAGCAGCCCCCTAGGAGGGAATCATGGCTACACCTTC
CASSPLGGNHGYTF
>once|TRBV5-6|-|TRBJ1-1
TGTGCCAGCAGCTTGGACCGGGGCACTGAAGCTTTCTTT
CASSLDRGTEAFF
>-|TRBV19|TRBD1|TRBJ1-5
TGTGCCAGTAGTGGGACAGGGGATCAGCCCCAGCATTTT
CASSGTGDQPQHF
>-|TRBV7-2|TRBD1|TRBJ1-4
TGTGCCAGCAGCTCGGACAGGGGGGAAAAACTGTTTTTT
CASSSDRGEKLFF
>-|TRBV30|-|TRBJ2-3
TGTGCCTGGAGTGTTCAGGGAGATACGCAGTATTTT
CAWSVQGDTQYF
>-|TRBV25-1|TRBD2|TRBJ2-3
TGTGCCAGCAGTGAAACCGGGAGGGATACGCAGTATTTT
CASSETGRDTQYF
>once|TRBV9|TRBD1|TRBJ1-2
TGTGCCAGCAGCCCGACGACAGGGACCGGCTACACCTTC
CASSPTTGTGYTF
>-|TRBV2|TRBD1|TRBJ2-1
TGTGCCAGCAGTAGACAAGACAGGGCGGTCGATGAGCAGTTCTTC
CASSRQDRAVDEQFF
>-|TRBV19|TRBD2|TRBJ2-7
TGTGCCAGTAGTATAGGTCCCAGCGGGAGTTACGAGCAGTACTTC
CASSIGPSGSYEQYF
>-|TRBV7-2|-|TRBJ1-1
TGTGCCAGCAGCTTAGGGACAGTGAACACTGAAGCTTTCTTT
CASSLGTVNTEAFF
>-|TRBV29-1|TRBD2|TRBJ2-1
TGCAGCGTTGTGCGGGGGGGCACCAATGAGCAGTTCTTC
CSVVRGGTNEQFF
>few|TRBV3-1/TRBV3-2|TRBD1|TRBJ1-4
TGTGCCAGCAGCGGCCGGGACAGGAGACACGCAACTAATGAAAAACTGTTTTTT
CASSGRDRRHATNEKLFF
>-|TRBV5-8|TRBD1|TRBJ1-3
TGTGCCAGCGCTGACAGGGGTCTCTCTGGAAACACCATATATTTT
CASADRGLSGNTIYF
>-|TRBV3-1/TRBV3-2|TRBD1|TRBJ1-1
TGTGCCAGCAGCTGGACAGGGGGCAACACTGAAGCTTTCTTT
CASSWTGGNTEAFF
>-|TRBV28|-|TRBJ2-7
TGTGCCAGCACTACCGGGGGTGCCTACGAGCAGTACTTC
CASTTGGAYEQYF
>-|TRBV3-1/TRBV3-2|TRBD2|TRBJ2-1
TGTGCCAGCAGCCAAGACAGGGGACTAGCGGGAGGGGGGAATGAGCAGTTCTTC
CASSQDRGLAGGGNEQFF
>-|TRBV7-2|-|TRBJ1-5
TGTGCCAGCAGCTTTCATCCTCAGGGAGGGCCCCAGCATTTT
CASSFHPQGGPQHF
>-|TRBV6-5|TRBD1|TRBJ1-3
TGTGCCAGCAGCCGCGACAGGGCTGGAAACACCATATATTTT
CASSRDRAGNTIYF
>-|TRBV5-1|TRBD1|TRBJ2-7
TGCGCCAGCAGCTGCCCCCGACAGGGGGTCTGCTACGAGCAGTACTTC
CASSCPRQGVCYEQYF
>-|TRBV3-1/TRBV3-2|TRBD1|TRBJ2-5
TGTGCCAACAGCCCGTCGGGACAGCAAGAGACCCAGTACTTC
CANSPSGQQETQYF
>-|TRBV7-2|-|TRBJ2-6
TGTGCCAGCAGCTTAACTCCCGCCTCTGGGGCCAACGTCCTGACTTTC
CASSLTPASGANVLTF
>-|TRBV7-2|TRBD2|TRBJ2-2
TGTGCCAGCAGCTTAGGTGGACAGCGGGGGGGCACCGGGGAGCTGTTTTTT
CASSLGGQRGGTGELFF
>-|TRBV5-1|TRBD2|TRBJ2-3
TGCGCCAGCAGCTTGACTAGCGGGGGCCGCACAGATACGCAGTATTTT
CASSLTSGGRTDTQYF
>-|TRBV11-3|-|TRBJ2-1
TGTGCCAGCAGCTTAGACGAGGGTGAACAGTTCTTC
CASSLDEGEQFF
>-|TRBV7-7|TRBD1|TRBJ1-2
TGTGCCAGCAGCCAGTACCTAAGGACAGGGGAAAACTATGGCTACACCTTC
CASSQYLRTGENYGYTF
>once|TRBV5-4|-|TRBJ1-2
TGTGCCAGCAGCTTGGGACAGAGCTATGGCTACACCTTC
CASSLGQSYGYTF
>-|TRBV2|-|TRBJ1-2
TGTGCCAGCAGTGAAATGAGCAGCCTAGGTGGCTACACCTTC
CASSEMSSLGGYTF
>-|TRBV4-3|-|TRBJ1-1
TGCGCCAGCAGCCAAGATGCAACGGGATGGACTGAAGCTTTCTTT
CASSQDATGWTEAFF
>-|TRBV11-3|TRBD2|TRBJ2-3
TGTGCCAGCAGTTCCGGACTAGCGGGGACTAGCACAGATACGCAGTATTTT
CASSSGLAGTSTDTQYF
>-|TRBV6-2/TRBV6-3|-|TRBJ2-4
TGTGCCAGCAGTTCCGAGTGGTACGCACGCAAAAACATTCAGTACTTC
CASSSEWYARKNIQYF
>-|TRBV5-1|-|TRBJ1-2
TGCGCCAGCAGCCCGGTGGGGCCCGATGGCTACACCTTC
CASSPVGPDGYTF
>-|TRBV19|-|TRBJ1-2
TGTGCCAGTACCGTCGGCAGGCTGTACGGCTACACCTTC
CASTVGRLYGYTF
>-|TRBV9|TRBD2|TRBJ2-1
TGTGCCAGCAGCGTGACCGGGGGGACTCGCCTCGGTGAGCAGTTCTTC
CASSVTGGTRLGEQFF
>-|TRBV4-3|TRBD2|TRBJ2-1
TGCGCCAGCAGCCAAGATCTTGGGACTAACCGTAACAATGAGCAGTTCTTC
CASSQDLGTNRNNEQFF
>-|TRBV7-2|TRBD2|TRBJ2-7
TGTGCCAGCAGCTTAGTCGGCGGGAGTTTCCACGAGCAGTACTTC
CASSLVGGSFHEQYF
>-|TRBV15|-|TRBJ2-2
TGTGCCACCAGCAGAGATCGAGTGATATCCGGGGAGCTGTTTTTT
CATSRDRVISGELFF
>-|TRBV25-1|TRBD1|TRBJ1-1
TGTGCCAGCAGTGAATATTGGGACAGCGAAAACACTGAAGCTTTCTTT
CASSEYWDSENTEAFF
>-|TRBV5-5|-|TRBJ2-7
TGTGCCAGCAGCATTTGGACAAATTCCTACGAGCAGTACTTC
CASSIWTNSYEQYF
>-|TRBV27|-|TRBJ1-2
TGTGCCAGCAGTTCTCGCCCCCGGGACAAAGGCTACACCTTC
CASSSRPRDKGYTF
>-|TRBV14|-|TRBJ2-3
TGTGCCAGCAGCCCTCCCCGGGCAGATACGCAGTATTTT
CASSPPRADTQYF
>-|TRBV2|-|TRBJ1-1
TGTGCCAGCAGTGAAGAGGTAGCCATGAACACTGAAGCTTTCTTT
CASSEEVAMNTEAFF
>-|TRBV7-2|-|TRBJ2-5
TGTGCCAGCAGCTTAAACATGCGGGAGACCCAGTACTTC
CASSLNMRETQYF
>-|TRBV3-1/TRBV3-2|TRBD2|TRBJ2-7
TGTGCCAGCAGCCACATATCTAGCGGTTACTCCTACGAGCAGTACTTC
CASSHISSGYSYEQYF
>-|TRBV6-5|TRBD1|TRBJ2-4
TGTGCCAGCAGGGGGACAGGGGACATTCAGTACTTC
CASRGTGDIQYF
>-|TRBV7-6|-|TRBJ2-3
TGTGCCAGCAGCTTCGGCACAGATACGCAGTATTTT
CASSFGTDTQYF
>-|TRBV12-3/TRBV12-4|-|TRBJ1-1
TGTGCCAGCAGTCCTACAGTGAACACTGAAGCTTTCTTT
CASSPTVNTEAFF
>-|TRBV5-8|-|TRBJ1-5
TGTGCCAGCAGCTTGGGATCGAGGGTGGGGAATCAGCCCCAGCATTTT
CASSLGSRVGNQPQHF
>-|TRBV29-1|TRBD1|TRBJ1-1
TGCAGCGTTACAGGGGGCGCAGGGACTGAAGCTTTCTTT
CSVTGGAGTEAFF
>-|TRBV7-2|-|TRBJ2-1
TGTGCCGACCGCTTGCCGGGACAAAACAATGAGCAGTTCTTC
CADRLPGQNNEQFF
>few|TRBV10-3|TRBD2|TRBJ2-7
TGTGCCATCAGTGAGTCACTAGCGGGGGGGCAAGAGCAGTACTTC
CAISESLAGGQEQYF
>-|TRBV28|TRBD1|TRBJ1-4
TGTGCCAGCAGTTTATTTTCAGGGGGAGAAAAACTGTTTTTT
CASSLFSGGEKLFF
>-|TRBV2|TRBD1|TRBJ1-3
TGTGCCAGCACCCCAGGGGGTCTCTCTGGAAACACCATATATTTT
CASTPGGLSGNTIYF
>-|TRBV21-1|-|TRBJ1-1
TGTGCCAGCAGCACGCGACAGCCACAAGGGGTGGCTTTCTTT
CASSTRQPQGVAFF
>few|TRBV7-9|TRBD1|TRBJ1-6
TGTGCCAGCAGCTTCCCGGGACAGTATAATTCACCCCTCCACTTT
CASSFPGQYNSPLHF
>-|TRBV5-4|TRBD1|TRBJ1-6
TGTGCCAGCAGTAGCGACAGGGGGGTTTCACCCCTCCACTTT
CASSSDRGVSPLHF
>-|TRBV6-5|-|TRBJ2-1
TGTGCCAGCAGTTTCGAGGGATCCTACAATGAGCAGTTCTTC
CASSFEGSYNEQFF